This T cell receptor (beta chain) was profiled in a study of cytomegalovirus exposure and HLA in healthy donors. Study-level findings and limits: An analysis done earlier found most TCR beta V segments productive about 87% or about 30% of the time. In most subjects, TCR beta sequences reportedly gave accurate predictions of HLA-A and HLA-B alleles.

The CDR3 is 12 amino acids. V lost 1 base and J lost 10, with 11 bases in between. From germline, CDR1 is SEHNR and CDR2 FQNEAQ (reference sequence). Comment on this clone: Its antigen is unknown.

The PCR ran on 60 Vbeta and 13 Jbeta primers. TCRdb's table, derived via immunoSEQ multiplex PCR, lists solely in-frame clones and lacks some. Among 150,000 to 200,000 clones listed, approximately 83% were seen once. Although they were nominally healthy when sampled, donors likely had unrecorded immune exposures. The chain recombines TRBV7-9 with TRBJ2-7; D call uncertain. The specimen was PBMCs. The TCR was taken from a man younger than 35 in good health and CMV-seropositive. The CDR3 sequence is CASSLERGIQYF. CDR3 DNA sequence: TGTGCCAGCAGCTTAGAGCGCGGAATACAGTACTTC.